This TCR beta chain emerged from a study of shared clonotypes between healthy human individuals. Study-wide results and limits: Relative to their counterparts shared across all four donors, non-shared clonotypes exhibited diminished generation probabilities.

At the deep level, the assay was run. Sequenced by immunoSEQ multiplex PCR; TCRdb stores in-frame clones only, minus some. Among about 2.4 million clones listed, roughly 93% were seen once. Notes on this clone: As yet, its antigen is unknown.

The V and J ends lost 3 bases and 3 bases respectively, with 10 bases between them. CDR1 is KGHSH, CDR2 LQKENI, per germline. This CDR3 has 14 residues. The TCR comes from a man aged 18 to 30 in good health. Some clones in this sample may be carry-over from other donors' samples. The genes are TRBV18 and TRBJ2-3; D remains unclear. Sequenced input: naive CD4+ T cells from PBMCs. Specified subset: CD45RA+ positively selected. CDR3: CASSPKMLTDTQYF. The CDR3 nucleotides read TGTGCCAGCTCACCGAAGATGTTGACAGATACGCAGTATTTT.